This T cell receptor beta chain originates from a study of shared clonotypes between healthy human individuals. Findings and caveats of the study: Sample collection involved blood only; tissue repertoires are likely different. Relative to clonotypes present in all four donors, those not shared had lower generation probabilities.

This CDR3 comprises 15 residues. The germline V gene encodes CDR1 MNHNS and CDR2 SASEGT. V lost 3 bases and J 8 bases, leaving 17 bases between the germline ends. The protocol was immunoSEQ multiplex PCR, while the TCRdb copy is restricted to in-frame clones and leaves out a portion. The sample contains a few million clones, approximately 92% of which appear only once. On this clone: Its antigen is currently unknown.

This chain uses TRBV6-1 with TRBJ1-5, with D perhaps TRBD1 (6 bases). The TCR comes from a man aged 18 to 29 in good health. Sequenced: naive CD4+ T cells sorted from blood. Stated subset: CD45RA+ positively selected. CDR3 sequence (DNA): TGTGCCAGCAGTGACATTCCAGGGGCCACCGAGCCCCAGCATTTT. Translated, it gives CASSDIPGATEPQHF.